This TCR beta chain was sequenced for a study of T cells in Graves' hyperthyroidism and ophthalmopathy. RNA transcripts gave rise to amplified TCR beta CDR3 regions. TCR CDR3 regions were first amplified by RT-PCR with HTBI primers. TCRdb re-analysed the multiplex PCR reads in MiXCR, keeping a single row per CDR3 protein. The repertoire has hundreds of thousands of distinct CDR3 sequences, 14% of them found once; the top ten carry more than 11%. It was considered stable Graves' hyperthyroidism when ophthalmopathy did not progress within 18 months. Hyperthyroidism, newly diagnosed and lasting under 2 months, affected patients aged 18 to 65. This clonotype was seen repeatedly, ten times or more. This CDR3 is 14 amino acids long. With 1 base removed from V and 2 bases from J, the gap between germline ends came to 7 bases. The germline gives CDR1 SGHRS, CDR2 YFSETQ.

This clonotype was obtained from a middle-aged woman with Graves' hyperthyroidism. The V gene is TRBV5-1, the J gene TRBJ1-5, with D perhaps matching TRBD1 (5 bases). Sequencing was done on a sample of blood. The CDR3 here is CASSLTTGNQPQHF. In DNA form, the CDR3 reads TGCGCCAGCAGCTTGACGACAGGCAATCAGCCCCAGCATTTT.